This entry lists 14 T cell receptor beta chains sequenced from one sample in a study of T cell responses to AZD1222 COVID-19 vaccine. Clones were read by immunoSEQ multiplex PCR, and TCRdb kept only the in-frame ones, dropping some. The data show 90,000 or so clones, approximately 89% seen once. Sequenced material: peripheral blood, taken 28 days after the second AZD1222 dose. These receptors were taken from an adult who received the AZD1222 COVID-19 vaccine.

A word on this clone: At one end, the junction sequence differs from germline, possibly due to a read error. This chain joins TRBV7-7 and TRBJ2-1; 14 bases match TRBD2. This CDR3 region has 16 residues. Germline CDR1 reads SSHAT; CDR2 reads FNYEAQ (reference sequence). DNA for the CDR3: TGTGCTAGCAGCTCGCTGGGACTAGCGGGGGTTAATGAGCAGTTCTTC. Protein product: CASSSLGLAGVNEQFF.

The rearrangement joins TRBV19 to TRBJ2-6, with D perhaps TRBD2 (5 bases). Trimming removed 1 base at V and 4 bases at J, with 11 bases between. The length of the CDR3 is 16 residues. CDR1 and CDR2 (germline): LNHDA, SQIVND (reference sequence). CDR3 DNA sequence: TGTGCCAGTAGTATAGCTGAGGGCTCAGGGGCCAACGTCCTGACTTTC. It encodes CASSIAEGSGANVLTF. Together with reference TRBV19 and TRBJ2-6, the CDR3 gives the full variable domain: DGGITQSPKYLFRKEGQNVTLSCEQNLNHDAMYWYRQDPGQGLRLIYYSQIVNDFQKGDIAEGYSVSREKKESFPLTVTSAQKNPTAFYLCASSIAEGSGANVLTFGAGSRLTVL.

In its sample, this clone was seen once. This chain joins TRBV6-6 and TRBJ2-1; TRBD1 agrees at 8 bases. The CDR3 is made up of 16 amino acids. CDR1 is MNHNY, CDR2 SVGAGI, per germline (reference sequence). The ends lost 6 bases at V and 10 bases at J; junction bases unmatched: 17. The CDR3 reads CASSPIGTGITWEQFF. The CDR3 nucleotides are TGTGCCAGCAGCCCGATAGGGACAGGCATAACGTGGGAGCAGTTCTTC.

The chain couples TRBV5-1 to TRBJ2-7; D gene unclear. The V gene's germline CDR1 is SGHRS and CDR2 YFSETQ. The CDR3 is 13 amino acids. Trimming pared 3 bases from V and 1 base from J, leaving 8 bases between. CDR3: CASSSDGSYEQYF. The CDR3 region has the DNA TGCGCCAGCAGCTCGGACGGGTCCTACGAGCAGTACTTC.

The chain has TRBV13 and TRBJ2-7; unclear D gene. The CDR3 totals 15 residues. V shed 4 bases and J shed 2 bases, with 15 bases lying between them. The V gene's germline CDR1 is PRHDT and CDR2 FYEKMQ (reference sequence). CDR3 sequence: CASSYSLLFTYEQYV. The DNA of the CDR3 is TGTGCCAGCAGCTATAGCCTACTCTTCACCTACGAGCAGTACGTC.

The CDR3 DNA follows: TGTGCCAGCAGAGGACAGATCAATTCACCCCTCCACTTT. This sequence encodes CASRGQINSPLHF. The chain uses TRBV7-2 and TRBJ1-6; TRBD1 is a possible D gene (6 bases). In germline, CDR1 is SGHTA, CDR2 FQGNSA. The CDR3 contains 13 residues. V lost 6 bases and J 7 bases, leaving 10 bases between the germline ends.

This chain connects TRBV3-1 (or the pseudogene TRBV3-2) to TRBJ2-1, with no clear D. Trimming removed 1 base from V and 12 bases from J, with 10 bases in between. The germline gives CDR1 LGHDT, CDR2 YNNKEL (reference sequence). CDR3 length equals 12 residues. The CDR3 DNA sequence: TGTGCCAGCAGCCAAGGACCCTTCCGGCAGTTCTTC. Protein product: CASSQGPFRQFF.

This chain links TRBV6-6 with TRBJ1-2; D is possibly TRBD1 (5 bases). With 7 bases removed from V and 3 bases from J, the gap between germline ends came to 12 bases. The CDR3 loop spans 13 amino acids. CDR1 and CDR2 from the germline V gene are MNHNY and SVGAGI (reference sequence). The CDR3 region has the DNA TGTGCCAGCATAGCCGGGGCTTACTATGGCTACACCTTC. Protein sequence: CASIAGAYYGYTF.

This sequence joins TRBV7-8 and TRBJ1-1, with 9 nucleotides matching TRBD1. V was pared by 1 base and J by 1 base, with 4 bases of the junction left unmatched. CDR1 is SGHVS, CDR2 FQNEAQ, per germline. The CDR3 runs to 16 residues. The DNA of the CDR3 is TGTGCCAGCAGCTTAGGGACAGGGGCTCGGAACACTGAAGCTTTCTTT. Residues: CASSLGTGARNTEAFF.

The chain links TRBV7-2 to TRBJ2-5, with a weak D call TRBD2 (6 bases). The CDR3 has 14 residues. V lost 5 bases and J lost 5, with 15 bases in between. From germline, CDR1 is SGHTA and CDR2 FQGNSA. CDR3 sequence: CASSPGLLVETQYF. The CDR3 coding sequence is TGTGCCAGCAGCCCGGGACTCCTTGTGGAGACCCAGTACTTC.

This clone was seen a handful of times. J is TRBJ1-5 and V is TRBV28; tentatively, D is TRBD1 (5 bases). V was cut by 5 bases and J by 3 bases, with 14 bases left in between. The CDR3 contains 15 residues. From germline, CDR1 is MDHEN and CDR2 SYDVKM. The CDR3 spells CASSPPDRDNQPQHF. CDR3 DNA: TGTGCCAGCAGTCCCCCCGACAGAGACAATCAGCCCCAGCATTTT.

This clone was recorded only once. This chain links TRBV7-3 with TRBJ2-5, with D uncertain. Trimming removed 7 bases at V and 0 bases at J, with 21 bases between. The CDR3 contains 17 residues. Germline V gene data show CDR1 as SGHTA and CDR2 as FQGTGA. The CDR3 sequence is CASIKTPPVSDQETQYF. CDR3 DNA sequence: TGTGCCAGCATCAAAACCCCCCCCGTAAGTGACCAAGAGACCCAGTACTTC.

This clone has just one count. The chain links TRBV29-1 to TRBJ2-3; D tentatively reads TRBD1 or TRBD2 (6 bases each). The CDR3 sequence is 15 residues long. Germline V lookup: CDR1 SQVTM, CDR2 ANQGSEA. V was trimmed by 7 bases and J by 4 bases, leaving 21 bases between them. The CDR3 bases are TGCAGCGCGAATCCAGGGGCGCGGGACCCAGATACGCAGTATTTT. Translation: CSANPGARDPDTQYF.

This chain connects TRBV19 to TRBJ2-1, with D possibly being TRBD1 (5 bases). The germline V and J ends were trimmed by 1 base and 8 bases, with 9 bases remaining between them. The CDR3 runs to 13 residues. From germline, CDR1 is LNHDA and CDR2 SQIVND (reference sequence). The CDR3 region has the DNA TGTGCCAGTAGTATAGGGAAGGGGTATGAGCAGTTCTTC. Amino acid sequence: CASSIGKGYEQFF.